These 31 T cell receptor beta chains originate from one sample sequenced in a study of T cell responses to AZD1222 COVID-19 vaccine. The table came from immunoSEQ multiplex PCR; TCRdb's copy has only in-frame clones and leaves some out. This sample has about 130,000 clones, with about nine tenths found just once. The input for sequencing was peripheral blood, taken 28 days after the second AZD1222 dose. These receptors all come from an adult who received the AZD1222 COVID-19 vaccine.

J is TRBJ1-1 and V is TRBV12-3 or TRBV12-4; no clear D. The CDR3 is made up of 11 amino acids. Trimming took 6 bases from V and 10 from J, leaving 12 bases between them. CDR3 in DNA: TGTGCCAGCAGCTGGGAAGGGAGAGCTTTCTTT. Its protein is CASSWEGRAFF.

The rearrangement joins TRBV5-1 to TRBJ1-2; TRBD1 is a possible D gene (5 bases). Germline V gene data show CDR1 as SGHRS and CDR2 as YFSETQ. Trimming took off 3 bases at V and 6 bases at J, with 12 bases between the two ends. There are 13 residues in the CDR3. CDR3 amino acids: CASSWQGGDGYTF. In nucleotides, the CDR3 is TGCGCCAGCAGCTGGCAGGGTGGGGATGGCTACACCTTC.

There are a few counts of this clone. This chain uses TRBV3-1 (or the pseudogene TRBV3-2) with TRBJ1-6; 9 bases are a match to TRBD1. Losses at the gene ends were 6 bases for V and 9 bases for J; bases not matched to a gene: 9. Germline lookup yields CDR1 LGHDT and CDR2 YNNKEL (reference sequence). CDR3 length equals 15 residues. In DNA, the CDR3 is TGTGCCAGCAGTCCAAGGGACAGGGACGGTTCACCCCTCCACTTT. Its protein is CASSPRDRDGSPLHF.

Only one count was recorded for this clone. The chain carries TRBV18 and TRBJ1-5; maybe TRBD1 (6 bases). With 3 bases removed from V and 5 bases from J, the gap between germline ends came to 17 bases. CDR1 is KGHSH, CDR2 LQKENI, per germline. The CDR3 covers 16 residues. CDR3 coding DNA: TGTGCCAGCTCACCCACCGCCGGGGGCCGAGATCAGCCCCAGCATTTT. It translates to CASSPTAGGRDQPQHF.

The chain has TRBV28 and TRBJ1-2; no reliable D call. From germline, CDR1 is MDHEN and CDR2 SYDVKM. With 2 bases removed from V and 4 bases from J, the gap between germline ends came to 11 bases. This CDR3 is 14 amino acids long. The CDR3 here is CASSLRGPRYGYTF. CDR3 nucleotide sequence: TGTGCCAGCAGTTTAAGAGGTCCTCGCTATGGCTACACCTTC.

This clone has just a few counts. The chain employs TRBV5-1 and TRBJ2-7, with D maybe TRBD2 (5 bases). V was cut by 4 bases and J by 3 bases, with 20 bases left in between. Germline CDR1 is SGHRS and CDR2 is YFSETQ. The length of the CDR3 is 16 residues. CDR3 sequence: CASSHGLADYDYEQYF. CDR3 nucleotides: TGCGCCAGCAGCCATGGACTGGCCGATTACGACTACGAGCAGTACTTC.

The chain recombines TRBV3-1 (or the pseudogene TRBV3-2) with TRBJ2-7, with 14 bases matching TRBD2. The ends lost 4 bases at V and 9 bases at J; junction bases unmatched: 5. Germline values: CDR1 LGHDT, CDR2 YNNKEL (reference sequence). This CDR3 contains 14 residues. The CDR3 DNA reads as TGTGCCAGCAGCCTCGGGACTAGCGGGAGCCGGCAGTACTTC. It yields the protein CASSLGTSGSRQYF.

This clone has a single count. The chain employs TRBV29-1 and TRBJ1-2; perhaps TRBD1 as D (5 bases). The germline CDR1 and CDR2 sequences are SQVTM and ANQGSEA. CDR3 size: 14 residues. The germline V and J ends were trimmed by 2 bases and 0 bases, with 10 bases remaining between them. CDR3 loop: CSVETGTANYGYTF. CDR3 bases: TGCAGCGTTGAAACCGGGACGGCTAACTATGGCTACACCTTC.

The rearrangement uses TRBV7-9 and TRBJ1-1; D is undetermined. Germline assignment: CDR1 SEHNR and CDR2 FQNEAQ (reference sequence). The CDR3 runs 13 residues. V lost 5 bases, J lost 1 base, and 8 bases lay in between. The CDR3 region is CASSRVSNTEAFF. In nucleotides, the CDR3 is TGTGCCAGCAGCCGTGTTTCGAACACTGAAGCTTTCTTT.

The V gene is TRBV5-4, the J gene TRBJ2-3, with 8 bases lining up with TRBD2. J gave up 3 bases and V 3 bases, and 12 bases lay outside the gene matches. This CDR3 has 17 amino acids. Germline-derived CDR1 and CDR2 are SGHNT and YYREEE (reference sequence). CDR3 bases: TGTGCCAGCAGCTCGGACCTAGCGGGCGTAAGGACAGATACGCAGTATTTT. Its translation is CASSSDLAGVRTDTQYF.

V is TRBV4-1 and J is TRBJ2-2, with D unclear. V was shortened by 0 bases and J by 6 bases, with 11 bases between the two germline ends. This CDR3 has 15 amino acids. Germline V gene sequence: CDR1 MGHRA, CDR2 YSYEKL. CDR3 sequence reads: CASSQDRLRSGELFF. Written as DNA, the CDR3 is TGCGCCAGCAGCCAAGATAGGCTTCGGTCCGGGGAGCTGTTTTTT.

The chain employs TRBV12-2 and TRBJ2-1. TRBV12-2 is flagged as a pseudogene. The CDR3 runs 14 residues. In DNA form, the CDR3 reads TGTGCAAGTCGCTTCCGGACGCATCACAATGAGCAGTTCTTC. Its protein product is CASRFRTHHNEQFF.

There are a few counts of this clone. The chain links TRBV12-5 to TRBJ1-1; D is possibly TRBD1 (6 bases). Per the germline V gene, CDR1 is LGHNT and CDR2 is FRNRAP. This CDR3 comprises 15 residues. V was clipped by 2 bases and J by 3 bases, with 13 bases between them. The CDR3 sequence: CASGLSTGGDTEAFF. Written as DNA, the CDR3 is TGTGCTAGTGGTTTGTCGACAGGAGGGGACACTGAAGCTTTCTTT.

The rearrangement joins TRBV7-2 to TRBJ1-3, with D hard to call. Germline assignment: CDR1 SGHTA and CDR2 FQGNSA. The CDR3 contains 15 residues. The V gene lost 5 bases and the J gene lost 4 bases, with 15 bases spanning the gap. In nucleotides, the CDR3 is TGTGCCAGCAGCCACGGGTCCCACGGAGGAAACACCATATATTTT. This sequence encodes CASSHGSHGGNTIYF.

The V and J genes are TRBV29-1 and TRBJ1-2; TRBD1 matches 8 bases. CDR3 length: 14 amino acids. Germline CDR1 reads SQVTM; CDR2 reads ANQGSEA. Trimming took 3 bases from V and 7 from J; bases not matched to a gene: 10. CDR3 sequence (DNA): TGCAGCGTTGAGCGGGACAGGAGTGGGGTTGGCTACACCTTC. Amino acid sequence: CSVERDRSGVGYTF.

The chain joins TRBV16 to TRBJ1-1; D might be TRBD1 (6 bases). The length of the CDR3 is 18 residues. Germline V CDR1 and CDR2: KGHSY, FQNENV. V dropped 4 bases and J dropped 1 base, with 22 bases sitting between them. CDR3: CASSRRTVGWPQNTEAFF. In nucleotides, the CDR3 is TGTGCCAGCAGCCGTCGGACAGTCGGGTGGCCGCAGAACACTGAAGCTTTCTTT.

The CDR3 nucleotides are TGTGCCAGCAGCGTAGCTCCCCAGGGAACTAACTATGGCTACACCTTC. It is translated as CASSVAPQGTNYGYTF. V and J are TRBV9 and TRBJ1-2; weak D call: TRBD1 (5 bases). The CDR3 consists of 16 residues. With 0 bases removed from V and 0 bases from J, the gap between germline ends came to 12 bases. Germline CDR1 and CDR2: SGDLS and YYNGEE.

The V call is TRBV3-1 (or the pseudogene TRBV3-2), the J call TRBJ1-4; TRBD1 matches 8 bases. Germline V gene lookup returns CDR1 LGHDT and CDR2 YNNKEL (reference sequence). This CDR3 is built from 16 residues. The ends lost 4 bases at V and 4 bases at J; junction bases unmatched: 8. The CDR3: CASSPWQGAVNEKLFF. The CDR3 region has the DNA TGTGCCAGCAGCCCATGGCAGGGGGCGGTTAATGAAAAACTGTTTTTT.

The V and J genes are TRBV27 and TRBJ1-1; D may be TRBD1 (5 bases). Trimming pared 5 bases from V and 1 base from J, leaving 14 bases between. In germline, CDR1 is MNHEY, CDR2 SMNVEV (reference sequence). The CDR3 is 15 residues long. CDR3: CASSPRQLQNTEAFF. CDR3 coding DNA: TGTGCCAGCAGTCCGCGACAGCTTCAGAACACTGAAGCTTTCTTT.

V and J are TRBV5-1 and TRBJ2-2, with 8 bases that match TRBD1. Germline lookup yields CDR1 SGHRS and CDR2 YFSETQ. V was clipped by 3 bases and J by 6 bases; unmatched bases: 13. This CDR3 region has 17 residues. In DNA form, the CDR3 reads TGCGCCAGCAGCTCAACGCCAGGGGGCCCAGGGTCCGGGGAGCTGTTTTTT. This translates into CASSSTPGGPGSGELFF.

The sample holds a few counts of this clone. This sample includes further DNA sequences coding for the same CDR3. The chain uses TRBV10-3 and TRBJ2-7; 9 nucleotides line up with TRBD1. The CDR3 consists of 15 residues. V lost 0 bases to trimming and J lost 5 bases; unmatched junction nucleotides: 5. The germline V gene has CDR1 ENHRY and CDR2 SYGVKD. In nucleotides, the CDR3 is TGTGCCATCAGTGAGTCCCAGGACAGGGGCCACGAGCAGTACTTC. It encodes CAISESQDRGHEQYF.

The V and J genes are TRBV6-6 and TRBJ2-7; 9 nucleotides align to TRBD1. With V trimmed by 0 bases and J by 3 bases, 3 bases remained unmatched. The CDR3 runs to 15 residues. CDR1 is MNHNY, CDR2 SVGAGI, per germline (reference sequence). In DNA, the CDR3 is TGTGCCAGCAGTTACTCGACAGGGGGGGGCTACGAGCAGTACTTC. Translated: CASSYSTGGGYEQYF.

This chain uses TRBV19 with TRBJ1-3; 9 bases are a match to TRBD1. Unmatched junction bases numbered 5, after V lost 6 bases and J lost 2 bases. Germline loops: CDR1 LNHDA, CDR2 SQIVND (reference sequence). This CDR3 spans 15 amino acids. This CDR3 reads CASRRDRVAGNTIYF. The CDR3 bases are TGTGCCAGTAGGAGGGACAGGGTGGCTGGAAACACCATATATTTT.

The table lists this clone with a count of one. CDR3 region: CASSVASGAGGPSEQYF. The CDR3 nucleotides are TGTGCCAGCAGCGTAGCTTCGGGAGCGGGAGGGCCCAGCGAGCAGTACTTC. The rearrangement links TRBV9 to TRBJ2-7; 10 nucleotides match TRBD2. V lost 0 bases to trimming and J lost 6 bases; unmatched junction nucleotides: 12. The CDR3 spans 17 residues. The germline CDR1 and CDR2 sequences are SGDLS and YYNGEE.

V is TRBV7-9 and J is TRBJ2-7; D is unresolved. The CDR3 has 14 residues. CDR1 and CDR2 (germline): SEHNR, FQNEAQ (reference sequence). The ends were cut back, 4 bases at V and 0 bases at J, with 10 bases in the middle. CDR3 nucleotides: TGTGCCAGCAGCTCTGGCAGCGACTCCTACGAGCAGTACTTC. Amino acid sequence: CASSSGSDSYEQYF. The full variable domain, its missing parts supplied by reference TRBV7-9 and TRBJ2-7, is DTGVSQNPRHKITKRGQNVTFRCDPISEHNRLYWYRQTLGQGPEFLTYFQNEAQLEKSRLLSDRFSAERPKGSFSTLEIQRTEQGDSAMYLCASSSGSDSYEQYFGPGTRLTVT.

The chain has TRBV21-1 and TRBJ2-1; the DNA was not used to check the table's D call, TRBD1. TRBV21-1 is annotated as a pseudogene. The CDR3 covers 14 residues. CDR3 coding DNA: TGTGCCAGCAGCGGGACAGTAACCTACAATGAGCAGTTCTTC. As protein: CASSGTVTYNEQFF.

This chain uses TRBV27 with TRBJ1-3, with no clear D. The V end lost 2 bases, the J end lost 0 bases, and 8 bases lay between the germline ends. The CDR3 runs 15 residues. Germline V gene lookup returns CDR1 MNHEY and CDR2 SMNVEV (reference sequence). The CDR3 nucleotides are TGTGCCAGCAGTTTAATCGCGGGCTCTGGAAACACCATATATTTT. This sequence encodes CASSLIAGSGNTIYF.

This chain uses TRBV6-5 with TRBJ2-7; D gene unclear. The CDR3 has 11 amino acids. Germline values: CDR1 MNHEY, CDR2 SVGAGI. V was trimmed by 9 bases and J by 7 bases, leaving 13 bases between them. This CDR3 reads CASGQRREQYF. CDR3 in DNA: TGTGCCAGTGGGCAACGAAGGGAGCAGTACTTC.

The chain employs TRBV7-2 and TRBJ1-5; unclear D gene. From germline, CDR1 is SGHTA and CDR2 FQGNSA. V lost 5 bases, J lost 6 bases, and 14 bases lay in between. This CDR3 has 14 residues. The CDR3 spells CASSPSGPSQPQHF. The CDR3 DNA follows: TGTGCCAGCAGCCCCTCCGGGCCCTCTCAGCCCCAGCATTTT. Full variable domain (rest looked up from reference TRBV7-2 and TRBJ1-5): GAGVSQSPSNKVTEKGKDVELRCDPISGHTALYWYRQSLGQGLEFLIYFQGNSAPDKSGLPSDRFSAERTGGSVSTLTIQRTQQEDSAVYLCASSPSGPSQPQHFGDGTRLSIL.

The chain uses TRBV4-1 and TRBJ1-2, with 10 positions matching TRBD1. Unmatched junction bases numbered 7, after V lost 3 bases and J lost 6 bases. This CDR3 is 15 amino acids long. CDR1 is MGHRA and CDR2 is YSYEKL in the germline V gene. The CDR3 sequence is CASSQRGQGKDGYTF. The CDR3 nucleotides are TGCGCCAGCAGCCAGCGGGGACAGGGGAAGGATGGCTACACCTTC.

This clone came up a few times. This chain links TRBV27 with TRBJ1-4; D gene unclear. The ends were cut back, 3 bases at V and 5 bases at J, with 10 bases in the middle. The CDR3 covers 14 residues. The germline V gene encodes CDR1 MNHEY and CDR2 SMNVEV (reference sequence). The CDR3 reads CASSFRMGNEKLFF. The CDR3 DNA reads TGTGCCAGCAGTTTCCGTATGGGGAATGAAAAACTGTTTTTT.